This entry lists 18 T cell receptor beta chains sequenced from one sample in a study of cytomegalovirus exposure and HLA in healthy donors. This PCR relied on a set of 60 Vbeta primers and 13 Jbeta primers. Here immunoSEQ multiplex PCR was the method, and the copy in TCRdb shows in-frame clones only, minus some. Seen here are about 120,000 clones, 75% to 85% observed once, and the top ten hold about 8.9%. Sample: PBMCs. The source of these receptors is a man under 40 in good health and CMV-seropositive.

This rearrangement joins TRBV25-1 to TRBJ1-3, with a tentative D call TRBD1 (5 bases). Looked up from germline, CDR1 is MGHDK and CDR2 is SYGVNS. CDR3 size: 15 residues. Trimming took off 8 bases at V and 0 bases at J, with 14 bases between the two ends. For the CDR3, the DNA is TGTGCCAGCGGACATACGCTCGACTCTGGAAACACCATATATTTT. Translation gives CASGHTLDSGNTIYF.

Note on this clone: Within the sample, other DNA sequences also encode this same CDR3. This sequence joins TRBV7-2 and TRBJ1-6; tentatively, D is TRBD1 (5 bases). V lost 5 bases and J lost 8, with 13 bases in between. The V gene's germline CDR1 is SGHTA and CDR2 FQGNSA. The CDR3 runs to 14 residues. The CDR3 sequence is CASSPRGGDSPLHF. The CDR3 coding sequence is TGTGCCAGCAGCCCCCGTGGGGGGGATTCACCCCTCCACTTT.

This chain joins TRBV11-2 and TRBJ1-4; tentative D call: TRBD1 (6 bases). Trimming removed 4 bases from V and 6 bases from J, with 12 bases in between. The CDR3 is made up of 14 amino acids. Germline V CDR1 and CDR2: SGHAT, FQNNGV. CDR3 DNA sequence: TGTGCCAGCAGCTGCAGGGGACCAGATGAAAAACTGTTTTTT. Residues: CASSCRGPDEKLFF.

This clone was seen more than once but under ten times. The CDR3 DNA sequence: TGCGCCAGCAGACCTCAGGACAGTGCAACTAATGAAAAACTGTTTTTT. It yields the protein CASRPQDSATNEKLFF. The rearrangement links TRBV4-1 to TRBJ1-4; maybe TRBD1 (6 bases). This CDR3 has 16 residues. Germline values: CDR1 MGHRA, CDR2 YSYEKL. V was pared by 6 bases and J by 0 bases, with 14 bases between.

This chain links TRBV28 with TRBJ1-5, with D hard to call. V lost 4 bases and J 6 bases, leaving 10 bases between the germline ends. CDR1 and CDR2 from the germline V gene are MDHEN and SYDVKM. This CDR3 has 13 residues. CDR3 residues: CASSYEVSQPQHF. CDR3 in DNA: TGTGCCAGCAGTTACGAGGTGAGTCAGCCCCAGCATTTT.

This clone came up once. DNA for the CDR3: TGTGCCAGTAGTATAGATTTGGCGGGGTCGAACACTGAAGCTTTCTTT. Translation gives CASSIDLAGSNTEAFF. The chain carries TRBV19 and TRBJ1-1; D unclear. This CDR3 region has 16 residues. Trimming left V 0 bases short and J 1 base short, with 12 bases between. CDR1 and CDR2 from the germline V gene are LNHDA and SQIVND (reference sequence).

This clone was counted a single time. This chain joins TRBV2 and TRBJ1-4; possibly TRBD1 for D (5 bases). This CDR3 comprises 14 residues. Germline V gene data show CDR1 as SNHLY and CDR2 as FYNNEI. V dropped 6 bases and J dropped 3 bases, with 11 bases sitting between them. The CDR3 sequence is CASRGESANEKLFF. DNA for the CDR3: TGTGCCAGCAGAGGGGAATCGGCTAATGAAAAACTGTTTTTT.

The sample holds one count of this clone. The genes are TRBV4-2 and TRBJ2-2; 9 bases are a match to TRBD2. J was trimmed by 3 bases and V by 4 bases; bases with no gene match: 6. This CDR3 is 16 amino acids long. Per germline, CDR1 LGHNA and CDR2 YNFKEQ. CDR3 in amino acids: CASSLLAGEHTGELFF. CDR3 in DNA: TGTGCCAGCAGCCTATTAGCGGGGGAACACACCGGGGAGCTGTTTTTT.

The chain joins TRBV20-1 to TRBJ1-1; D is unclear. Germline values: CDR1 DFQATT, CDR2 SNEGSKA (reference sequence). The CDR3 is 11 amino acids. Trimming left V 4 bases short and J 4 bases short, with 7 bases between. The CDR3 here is CSATYVTEAFF. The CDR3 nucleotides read TGCAGTGCTACCTACGTCACTGAAGCTTTCTTT.

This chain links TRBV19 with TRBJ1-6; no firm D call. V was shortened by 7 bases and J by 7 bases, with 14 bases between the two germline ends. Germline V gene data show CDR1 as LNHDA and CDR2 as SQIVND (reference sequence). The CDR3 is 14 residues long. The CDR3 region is CASKAGSGNSPLHF. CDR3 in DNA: TGTGCCAGTAAGGCGGGGTCGGGGAATTCACCCCTCCACTTT.

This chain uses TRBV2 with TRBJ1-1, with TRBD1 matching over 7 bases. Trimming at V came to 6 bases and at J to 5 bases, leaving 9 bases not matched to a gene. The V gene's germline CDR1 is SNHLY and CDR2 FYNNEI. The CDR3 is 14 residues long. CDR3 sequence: CASSQRQGWTEAFF. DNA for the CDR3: TGTGCCAGCAGCCAACGACAGGGTTGGACTGAAGCTTTCTTT.

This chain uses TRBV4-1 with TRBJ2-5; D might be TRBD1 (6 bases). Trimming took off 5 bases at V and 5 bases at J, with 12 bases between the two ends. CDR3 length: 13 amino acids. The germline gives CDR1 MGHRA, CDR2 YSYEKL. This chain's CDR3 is CASSKTGMETQYF. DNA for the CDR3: TGCGCCAGCAGCAAAACAGGGATGGAGACCCAGTACTTC.

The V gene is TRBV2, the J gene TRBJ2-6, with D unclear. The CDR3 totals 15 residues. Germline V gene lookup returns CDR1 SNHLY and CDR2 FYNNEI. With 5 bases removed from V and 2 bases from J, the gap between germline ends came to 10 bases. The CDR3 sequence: CASSMTNPGANVLTF. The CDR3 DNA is TGTGCCAGCAGTATGACAAACCCTGGGGCCAACGTCCTGACTTTC. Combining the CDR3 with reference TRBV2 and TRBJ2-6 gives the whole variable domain EPEVTQTPSHQVTQMGQEVILRCVPISNHLYFYWYRQILGQKVEFLVSFYNNEISEKSEIFDDQFSVERPDGSNFTLKIRSTKLEDSAMYFCASSMTNPGANVLTFGAGSRLTVL.

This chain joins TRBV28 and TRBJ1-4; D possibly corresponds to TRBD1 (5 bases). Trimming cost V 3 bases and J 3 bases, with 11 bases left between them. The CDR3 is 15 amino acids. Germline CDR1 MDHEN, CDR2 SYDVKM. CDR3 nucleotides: TGTGCCAGCAGTTTTGATGGGGCGCCTAATGAAAAACTGTTTTTT. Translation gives CASSFDGAPNEKLFF.

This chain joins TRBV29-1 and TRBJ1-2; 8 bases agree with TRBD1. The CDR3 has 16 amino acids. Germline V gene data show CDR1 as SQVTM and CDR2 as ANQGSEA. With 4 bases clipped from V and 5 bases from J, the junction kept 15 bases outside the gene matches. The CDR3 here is CSVADRGSAKGYGYTF. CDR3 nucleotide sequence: TGCAGCGTTGCTGACAGGGGATCCGCCAAAGGTTATGGCTACACCTTC. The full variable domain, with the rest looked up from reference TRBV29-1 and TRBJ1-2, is SAVISQKPSRDICQRGTSLTIQCQVDSQVTMMFWYRQQPGQSLTLIATANQGSEATYESGFVIDKFPISRPNLTFSTLTVSNMSPEDSSIYLCSVADRGSAKGYGYTFGSGTRLTVV.

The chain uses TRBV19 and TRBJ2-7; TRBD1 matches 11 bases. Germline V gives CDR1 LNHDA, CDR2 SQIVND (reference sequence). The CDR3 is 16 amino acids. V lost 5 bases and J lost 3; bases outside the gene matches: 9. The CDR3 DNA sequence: TGTGCCAGTAGTCCCCAGAGGACAGGGGGCAGCTACGAGCAGTACTTC. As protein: CASSPQRTGGSYEQYF.

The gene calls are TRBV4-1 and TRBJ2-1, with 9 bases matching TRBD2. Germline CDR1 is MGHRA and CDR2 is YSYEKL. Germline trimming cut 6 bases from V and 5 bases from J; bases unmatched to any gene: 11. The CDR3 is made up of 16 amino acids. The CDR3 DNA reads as TGCGCCAGCAGTCGAATAGCGGGGGTAAACGACAATGAGCAGTTCTTC. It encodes CASSRIAGVNDNEQFF.

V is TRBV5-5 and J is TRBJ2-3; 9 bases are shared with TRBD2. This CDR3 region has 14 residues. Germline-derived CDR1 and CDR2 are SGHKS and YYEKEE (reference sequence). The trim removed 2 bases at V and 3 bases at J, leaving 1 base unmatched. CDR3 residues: CASSLSGGTDTQYF. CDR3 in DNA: TGTGCCAGCAGCTTAAGCGGGGGGACAGATACGCAGTATTTT.